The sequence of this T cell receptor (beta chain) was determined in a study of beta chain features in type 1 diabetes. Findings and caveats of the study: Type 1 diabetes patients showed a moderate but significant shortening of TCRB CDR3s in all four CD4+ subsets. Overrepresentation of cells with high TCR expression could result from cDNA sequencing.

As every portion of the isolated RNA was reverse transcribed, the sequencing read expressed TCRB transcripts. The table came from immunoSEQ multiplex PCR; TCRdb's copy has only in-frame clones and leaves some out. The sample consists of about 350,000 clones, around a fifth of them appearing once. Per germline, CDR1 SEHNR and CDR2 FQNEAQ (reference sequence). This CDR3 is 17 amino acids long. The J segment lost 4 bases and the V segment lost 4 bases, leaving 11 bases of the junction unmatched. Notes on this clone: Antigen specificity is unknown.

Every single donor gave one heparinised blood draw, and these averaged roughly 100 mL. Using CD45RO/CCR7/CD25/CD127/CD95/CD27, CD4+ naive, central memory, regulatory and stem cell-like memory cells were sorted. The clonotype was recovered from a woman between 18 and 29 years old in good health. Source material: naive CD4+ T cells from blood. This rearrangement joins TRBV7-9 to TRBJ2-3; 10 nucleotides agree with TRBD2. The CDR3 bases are TGTGCCAGCAGCTCCATTCGGCTAGCGGGGGCCTCAGATACGCAGTATTTT. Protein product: CASSSIRLAGASDTQYF.